Following are 11 T cell receptor beta chains from one sample sequenced in a study of human T cells and chemical hapten exposure. As to time point: patch test 2, 6 weeks after DPC sensitization. Treatment denoted: therapeutic diphenylcyclopropenone sensitization with weekly scalp DPC. TCRdb itself ran the RACE reads through MiXCR, one entry per CDR3 protein. The data show tens of thousands of distinct CDR3 sequences, 6.5% to 8% seen once. The specimen was whole blood, collected in connection with sensitization to the hapten diphenylcyclopropenone (DPC). Receptors were obtained from a young woman with alopecia areata. Some clones in this sample may be carry-over from other donors' samples.

This clonotype was picked up many times. This sequence joins TRBV5-5 and TRBJ2-3; D remains ambiguous. The CDR3 sequence is 15 residues long. The germline gives CDR1 SGHKS, CDR2 YYEKEE (reference sequence). Deletions cut 3 bases from V and 4 bases from J, with 15 bases between. CDR3 amino acids: CASSSLLGDADTQYF. For the CDR3, the DNA is TGTGCCAGCAGCTCCCTCTTGGGCGATGCAGATACGCAGTATTTT. The complete variable domain, with remaining parts taken from reference TRBV5-5 and TRBJ2-3, reads DAGVTQSPTHLIKTRGQQVTLRCSPISGHKSVSWYQQVLGQGPQFIFQYYEKEERGRGNFPDRFSARQFPNYSSELNVNALLLGDSALYLCASSSLLGDADTQYFGPGTRLTVL.

This clonotype appeared a few times. The chain carries TRBV7-2 and TRBJ1-1; no definite D call. The CDR3 has 14 amino acids. Trimming took 1 base from V and 7 from J, leaving 13 bases between them. The V gene's germline CDR1 is SGHTA and CDR2 FQGNSA. This chain's CDR3 is CASSLGSIGIEAFF. In nucleotides, the CDR3 is TGTGCCAGCAGCTTAGGGAGTATAGGGATTGAAGCTTTCTTT.

This clonotype was observed many times. A read error may produce the germline difference seen at one junction end. In nucleotides, the CDR3 is TGTGCCACCAGTTTAGGGGCTAGCACGGAGACCCAGTACTTC. Protein sequence: CATSLGASTETQYF. This sequence joins TRBV12-3 or TRBV12-4 and TRBJ2-5; either TRBD1 or TRBD2 may supply D (5 bases each). CDR3 length: 14 amino acids.

In regard to this clonotype: A read error may be the cause here, since a much bigger clone is one base away. V gene TRBV24-1 combines with J gene TRBJ1-2; D might be TRBD1 (5 bases). Germline assignment: CDR1 KGHDR and CDR2 SFDVKD. V lost 12 bases and J 1 base, leaving 17 bases between the germline ends. This CDR3 has 14 amino acids. CDR3 sequence (DNA): TGTGCCGCAAAGTTCAGGGCCCTTAACTATGGCTACACCTTC. It translates to CAAKFRALNYGYTF.

At least ten counts were recorded for this clonotype. This rearrangement joins TRBV12-3 or TRBV12-4 to TRBJ1-6; D call uncertain. The length of the CDR3 is 14 residues. Deletions cut 3 bases from V and 7 bases from J, with 10 bases between. The CDR3 DNA sequence: TGTGCCAGCAGTTTTTTCCTCCGGAATTCACCCCTCCACTTT. This translates into CASSFFLRNSPLHF.

There are many counts of this clonotype. The chain recombines TRBV12-3 or TRBV12-4 with TRBJ1-2; D gene ambiguous. V was pared by 2 bases and J by 0 bases, with 16 bases between. The CDR3 loop spans 17 amino acids. CDR3 protein: CASSLNLNGVANYGYTF. The DNA for the CDR3 is TGTGCCAGCAGTTTAAACCTTAACGGCGTTGCTAACTATGGCTACACCTTC.

The rearrangement uses TRBV13 and TRBJ1-1; the D gene is possibly TRBD1 (6 bases). The ends were cut back, 5 bases at V and 0 bases at J, with 10 bases in the middle. The CDR3 consists of 14 residues. Germline-derived CDR1 and CDR2 are PRHDT and FYEKMQ (reference sequence). CDR3 amino acids: CASSRGQMNTEAFF. For the CDR3, the DNA is TGTGCCAGCAGCCGGGGACAAATGAACACTGAAGCTTTCTTT.

With regard to this clonotype: This may stem from a read error, because a much larger clone lies one nucleotide away. This chain links TRBV5-4 with TRBJ2-3; TRBD2 matches at 9 bases. The V gene's germline CDR1 is SGHNT and CDR2 YYREEE (reference sequence). This CDR3 comprises 15 residues. V dropped 2 bases and J dropped 2; count of bases not matched to a gene: 3. CDR3 protein: CASSLRTSDTDTQYF. The DNA of the CDR3 is TGTGCCAGCAGCTTAAGGACTAGCGACACAGATACGCAGTATTTT.

Ten or more counts support this clonotype. V and J are TRBV6-1 and TRBJ2-7; unclear D gene. In germline, CDR1 is MNHNS, CDR2 SASEGT. This CDR3 spans 16 amino acids. Trimming cost V 1 base and J 0 bases, with 13 bases left between them. CDR3 DNA sequence: TGTGCCAGCAGTGAAGGCCCAGTCTCCACCTCCTACGAGCAGTACTTC. Translated, it gives CASSEGPVSTSYEQYF.

The sample holds many counts of this clonotype. The V gene is TRBV29-1, the J gene TRBJ1-5; D not certain. Deletions cut 6 bases from V and 4 bases from J, with 10 bases between. From germline, CDR1 is SQVTM and CDR2 ANQGSEA. The CDR3 totals 12 residues. The CDR3 reads CSVGLENQPQHF. In DNA form, the CDR3 reads TGCAGCGTCGGTCTGGAAAATCAGCCCCAGCATTTT. The complete variable domain, with remaining parts taken from reference TRBV29-1 and TRBJ1-5, reads SAVISQKPSRDICQRGTSLTIQCQVDSQVTMMFWYRQQPGQSLTLIATANQGSEATYESGFVIDKFPISRPNLTFSTLTVSNMSPEDSSIYLCSVGLENQPQHFGDGTRLSIL.

This clonotype has only a few counts. The chain links TRBV3-1 to TRBJ1-1, with D unresolved. Germline assignment: CDR1 LGHDT and CDR2 YNNKEL (reference sequence). V was pared by 1 base and J by 7 bases, with 16 bases between. CDR3 size: 15 residues. CDR3 residues: CASSQVVSTPGEAFF. DNA for the CDR3: TGTGCCAGCAGCCAAGTTGTCAGTACTCCGGGTGAAGCTTTCTTT. The full variable domain, completed using reference TRBV3-1 and TRBJ1-1, is DTAVSQTPKYLVTQMGNDKSIKCEQNLGHDTMYWYKQDSKKFLKIMFSYNNKELIINETVPNRFSPKSPDKAHLNLHINSLELGDSAVYFCASSQVVSTPGEAFFGQGTRLTVV.